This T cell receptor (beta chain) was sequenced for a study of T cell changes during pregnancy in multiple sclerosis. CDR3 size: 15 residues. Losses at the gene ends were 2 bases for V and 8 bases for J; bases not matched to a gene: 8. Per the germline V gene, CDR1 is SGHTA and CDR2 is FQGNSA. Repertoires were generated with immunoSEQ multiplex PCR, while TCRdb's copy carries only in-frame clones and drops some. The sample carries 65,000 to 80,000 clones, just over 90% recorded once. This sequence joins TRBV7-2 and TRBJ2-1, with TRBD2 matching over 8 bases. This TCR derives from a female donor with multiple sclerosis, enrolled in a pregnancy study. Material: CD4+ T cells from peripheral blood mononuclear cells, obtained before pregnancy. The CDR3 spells CASSLNSAGGYEQFF. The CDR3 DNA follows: TGTGCCAGCAGCTTAAATTCGGCGGGGGGATATGAGCAGTTCTTC.